This T cell receptor beta chain was recorded in a study of OX40 agonist ivuxolimab in advanced cancers. V lost 2 bases and J 1 base, leaving 11 bases between the germline ends. Germline lookup yields CDR1 MGHRA and CDR2 YSYEKL. The CDR3 runs 16 residues. Clones were sequenced by immunoSEQ multiplex PCR, and TCRdb holds only the in-frame ones, with some missing. This table holds tens of thousands of clones, roughly three quarters found once. This clone was counted only a few times. The specimen was CD4+ or CD8+ T cells sorted from blood, collected in a trial of the OX40 agonist ivuxolimab. The receptor was isolated from an adult with an advanced solid tumor such as melanoma, head and neck, liver or kidney cancer. The chain couples TRBV4-1 to TRBJ1-4; TRBD1 is a possible D gene (6 bases). The DNA for the CDR3 is TGCGCCAGCAGCCAAACCCCGGACAGAACTAATGAAAAACTGTTTTTT. This sequence encodes CASSQTPDRTNEKLFF.